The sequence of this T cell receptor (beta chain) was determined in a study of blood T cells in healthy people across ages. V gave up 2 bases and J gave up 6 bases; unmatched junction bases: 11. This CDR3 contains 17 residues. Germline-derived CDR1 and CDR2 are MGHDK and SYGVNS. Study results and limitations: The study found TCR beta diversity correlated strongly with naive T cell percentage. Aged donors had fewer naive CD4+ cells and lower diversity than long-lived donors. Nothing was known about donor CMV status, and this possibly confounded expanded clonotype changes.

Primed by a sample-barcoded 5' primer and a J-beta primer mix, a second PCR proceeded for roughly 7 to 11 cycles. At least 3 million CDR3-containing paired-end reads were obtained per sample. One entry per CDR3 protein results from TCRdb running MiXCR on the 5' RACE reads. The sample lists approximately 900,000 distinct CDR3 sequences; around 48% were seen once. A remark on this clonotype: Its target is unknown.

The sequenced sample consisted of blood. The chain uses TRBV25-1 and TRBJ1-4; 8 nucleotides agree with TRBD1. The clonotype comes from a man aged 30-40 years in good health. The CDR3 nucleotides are TGTGCCAGCAGTGAACCGTCCAGGGGGCGGTTGGATGAAAAACTGTTTTTT. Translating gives CASSEPSRGRLDEKLFF.